These 11 T cell receptor beta chains came from one sample sequenced in a study of T cell responses to AZD1222 COVID-19 vaccine. Method: immunoSEQ multiplex PCR; TCRdb's copy keeps in-frame clones and lacks some. The top ten hold under 20% of the sample, which has about 150,000 clones, about 92% seen once. The source material was peripheral blood, sampled on day 0 of AZD1222 vaccination. The receptor set was obtained from an adult in good health.

This chain uses TRBV12-5 with TRBJ1-5, with 8 nucleotides matching TRBD1. The V gene end was trimmed by 6 bases and the J gene end by 2 bases; junction bases not matched to a gene: 3. Germline CDR1 LGHNT, CDR2 FRNRAP. This CDR3 has 14 amino acids. The CDR3 region is CASGDRAGNQPQHF. DNA of the CDR3: TGTGCTAGTGGGGACAGGGCGGGCAATCAGCCCCAGCATTTT.

This clone was recorded only once. V gene TRBV15 combines with J gene TRBJ1-6, with D possibly being TRBD1 (5 bases). The V gene lost 4 bases and the J gene lost 2 bases, with 9 bases spanning the gap. In germline, CDR1 is LNHNV, CDR2 YYDKDF (reference sequence). There are 15 residues in the CDR3. The CDR3, as DNA: TGTGCCACCAGCACCCAGGGAACCTATAATTCACCCCTCCACTTT. This encodes CATSTQGTYNSPLHF.

The J gene is TRBJ2-1, the V gene TRBV6-5, with TRBD2 identical over 11 bases. Germline V lookup: CDR1 MNHEY, CDR2 SVGAGI. The trim removed 4 bases at V and 2 bases at J, leaving 1 base unmatched. The length of the CDR3 is 15 residues. The CDR3 is CASSFSGGAYNEQFF. CDR3 coding DNA: TGTGCCAGCAGTTTTAGCGGGGGGGCCTACAATGAGCAGTTCTTC.

V is TRBV4-1 and J is TRBJ2-1; TRBD1 matches 9 bases. Germline loops: CDR1 MGHRA, CDR2 YSYEKL. CDR3 length equals 15 residues. V shed 3 bases, J shed 13 bases, and the junction held 13 bases outside the gene matches. CDR3 in DNA: TGCGCCAGCAGCCAGAAGTCGCCGGGACAGGGACAACAGTTCTTC. This codes for CASSQKSPGQGQQFF.

The chain uses TRBV5-1 and TRBJ1-3; 9 positions match TRBD1. The length of the CDR3 is 17 residues. Germline trimming cut 4 bases from V and 0 bases from J; bases unmatched to any gene: 8. Germline CDR1 is SGHRS and CDR2 is YFSETQ. CDR3 sequence: CASSPGQGRFSGNTIYF. The CDR3 region has the DNA TGCGCCAGCAGCCCCGGACAGGGGAGATTCTCTGGAAACACCATATATTTT.

V and J are TRBV9 and TRBJ2-1, with D possibly TRBD2 on 5 matching bases. This CDR3 region has 13 residues. Germline CDR1 is SGDLS and CDR2 is YYNGEE. V was clipped by 0 bases and J by 9 bases, with 10 bases between them. This CDR3 is CASSVALAPEQFF. The CDR3 DNA follows: TGTGCCAGCAGCGTAGCTCTAGCTCCTGAGCAGTTCTTC.

V is TRBV29-1 and J is TRBJ2-1; the D is unclear. The CDR3 runs 8 residues. Germline lookup yields CDR1 SQVTM and CDR2 ANQGSEA. CDR3 DNA: TGCAGTGGCAGGGAGCAGTTCTTC. Amino acids: CSGREQFF.

The rearrangement links TRBV28 to TRBJ1-4; TRBD1 matches at 7 bases. The CDR3 has 15 residues. V was pared by 7 bases and J by 3 bases, with 8 bases of the junction left unmatched. The germline V gene has CDR1 MDHEN and CDR2 SYDVKM. As DNA, the CDR3 is TGTGCCAGCATCAGAGGGGGCACGGCTAATGAAAAACTGTTTTTT. This gives the protein CASIRGGTANEKLFF.

This clone showed up just once. The chain couples TRBV20-1 to TRBJ2-7; the match to TRBD2 covers 10 bases. The V gene end was trimmed by 3 bases and the J gene end by 2 bases; junction bases not matched to a gene: 7. Germline V CDR1 and CDR2: DFQATT, SNEGSKA (reference sequence). This CDR3 contains 15 residues. The CDR3 DNA sequence: TGCAGTGCTAGTACTACTAGCGGGGATGCCTACGAGCAGTACTTC. Amino acids: CSASTTSGDAYEQYF.

The genes are TRBV7-3 and TRBJ2-1, with D perhaps TRBD2 (6 bases). The CDR3 has 14 residues. CDR1 is SGHTA and CDR2 is FQGTGA in the germline V gene. The V end was cut by 5 bases, the J end by 4 bases, with 12 bases between. CDR3 residues: CASSRTMTYNEQFF. For the CDR3, the DNA is TGTGCCAGCAGCAGGACTATGACTTACAATGAGCAGTTCTTC.

The chain recombines TRBV11-2 with TRBJ1-1, with TRBD1 as a possible D gene (5 bases). The CDR3 spans 13 residues. Germline V lookup: CDR1 SGHAT, CDR2 FQNNGV. With 5 bases removed from V and 4 bases from J, the gap between germline ends came to 11 bases. The CDR3 spells CASSRYRGTEAFF. CDR3 sequence (DNA): TGTGCCAGCAGCAGGTATAGGGGCACTGAAGCTTTCTTT.